A single sample is the source of the 30 T cell receptor beta chains below, sequenced in a study of CD8+ T cells in alopecia areata. Sequencing templates came from extracted RNA that was reverse transcribed into cDNA. Measured with immunoSEQ multiplex PCR; TCRdb has only the in-frame clones, and not every one. The repertoire holds approximately 150,000 clones, around 57% seen once, with under 5.5% in the top ten. Sequencing was done on a sample of CD4+ T cells sorted from blood. Receptor source: a human donor in good health.

The chain carries TRBV25-1 and TRBJ2-1; the match to TRBD2 covers 15 bases. V lost 7 bases to trimming and J lost 9 bases; unmatched junction nucleotides: 4. The CDR3 spans 14 residues. Germline V gives CDR1 MGHDK, CDR2 SYGVNS. Here the CDR3 reads CASKGLAGGAEQFF. The CDR3 DNA follows: TGTGCCAGCAAGGGACTAGCGGGAGGTGCTGAGCAGTTCTTC.

J is TRBJ2-3 and V is TRBV4-2; D uncertain. CDR1 LGHNA and CDR2 YNFKEQ come from the germline V gene. The CDR3 extends over 13 amino acids. Trimming stripped 2 bases from V and 4 bases from J, with 7 bases between. The CDR3 reads CASSQSLADTQYF. CDR3 bases: TGTGCCAGCAGCCAATCCTTAGCAGATACGCAGTATTTT.

The V call is TRBV15, the J call TRBJ1-3; D is perhaps TRBD1 (5 bases). The CDR3 loop spans 16 amino acids. Trimming pared 0 bases from V and 0 bases from J, leaving 9 bases between. Germline V gene data show CDR1 as LNHNV and CDR2 as YYDKDF (reference sequence). In nucleotides, the CDR3 is TGTGCCACCAGCAGAGACGGGACTGGCTCTGGAAACACCATATATTTT. This gives the protein CATSRDGTGSGNTIYF.

J is TRBJ1-4 and V is TRBV9; no firm D call. The germline gives CDR1 SGDLS, CDR2 YYNGEE. The germline V and J ends were trimmed by 4 bases and 5 bases, with 12 bases remaining between them. CDR3 length: 14 residues. In DNA form, the CDR3 reads TGTGCCAGCAGCCCCCGCCGGCAGAATGAAAAACTGTTTTTT. It encodes CASSPRRQNEKLFF.

The CDR3 loop reads CACTYLDGDSYNEQFF. CDR3 in DNA: TGTGCCTGTACTTACCTAGACGGGGACTCCTACAATGAGCAGTTCTTC. V usage is TRBV30 and J usage is TRBJ2-1; tentatively, D is TRBD2 (5 bases). The CDR3 is 16 residues long. Deletions cut 6 bases from V and 0 bases from J, with 18 bases between. Germline V gene data show CDR1 as GTSNPN and CDR2 as SVGIG (reference sequence).

The gene calls are TRBV9 and TRBJ2-5; no clear D gene. V lost 2 bases and J lost 5, with 10 bases in between. CDR1 SGDLS and CDR2 YYNGEE come from the germline V gene. CDR3 length: 13 residues. The CDR3 DNA reads TGTGCCAGCAGCGTCGAGCCGTGGGAGACCCAGTACTTC. Protein sequence: CASSVEPWETQYF.

The CDR3 protein is CASGSGQPSQPQHF. The CDR3, as DNA: TGTGCTAGTGGATCGGGACAGCCAAGTCAGCCCCAGCATTTT. V is TRBV12-5 and J is TRBJ1-5, with 7 bases that match TRBD1. V lost 6 bases, J lost 6 bases, and 8 bases stayed unmatched. The germline gives CDR1 LGHNT, CDR2 FRNRAP. The CDR3 covers 14 residues.

The chain has TRBV28 and TRBJ1-1; 10 positions match TRBD1. Germline V gene lookup returns CDR1 MDHEN and CDR2 SYDVKM. V lost 6 bases to trimming and J lost 1 base; unmatched junction nucleotides: 11. This CDR3 is 17 amino acids long. The CDR3 region has the DNA TGTGCCAGCAGACGACCGGGACAGGGGCGGCGGAACACTGAAGCTTTCTTT. It is translated as CASRRPGQGRRNTEAFF. The variable domain in full, completed from reference TRBV28 and TRBJ1-1, reads DVKVTQSSRYLVKRTGEKVFLECVQDMDHENMFWYRQDPGLGLRLIYFSYDVKMKEKGDIPEGYSVSREKKERFSLILESASTNQTSMYLCASRRPGQGRRNTEAFFGQGTRLTVV.

The chain combines TRBV7-9 with TRBJ2-5; D gene uncertain. The germline V and J ends were trimmed by 1 base and 5 bases, with 8 bases remaining between them. This CDR3 comprises 13 residues. Looked up from germline, CDR1 is SEHNR and CDR2 is FQNEAQ (reference sequence). In DNA, the CDR3 is TGTGCCAGCAGCTTAGAAAAACGGGAGACCCAGTACTTC. Translation gives CASSLEKRETQYF.

This clone was picked up a small number of times. DNA of the CDR3: TGTGCCAGCAGTTTGGATCAGCGAAATAATCAGCCCCAGCATTTT. Residues: CASSLDQRNNQPQHF. V is TRBV28 and J is TRBJ1-5; the D is unclear. V was shortened by 3 bases and J by 4 bases, with 13 bases between the two germline ends. Germline V CDR1 and CDR2: MDHEN, SYDVKM. The CDR3 runs 15 residues.

This sequence joins TRBV5-6 and TRBJ2-5, with D uncertain. This CDR3 has 15 residues. The germline gives CDR1 SGHDT, CDR2 YYEEEE. The V gene lost 1 base and the J gene lost 1 base, with 11 bases spanning the gap. For the CDR3, the DNA is TGTGCCAGCAGCTTGTTTCGGTACAGCCAAGAGACCCAGTACTTC. Its protein product is CASSLFRYSQETQYF.

This clone was observed a handful of times. This chain connects TRBV29-1 to TRBJ2-5, with 7 bases aligning to TRBD2. The CDR3 loop spans 10 amino acids. Germline V gene data show CDR1 as SQVTM and CDR2 as ANQGSEA. The V segment lost 4 bases and the J segment 7 bases; nucleotides outside the gene matches: 0. The CDR3 DNA follows: TGCAGCGTTGGGGAGGGGACCCAGTACTTC. Translation gives CSVGEGTQYF.

This chain links TRBV5-6 with TRBJ1-2, with D perhaps TRBD1 (6 bases). Germline V gene data show CDR1 as SGHDT and CDR2 as YYEEEE. Trimming stripped 4 bases from V and 1 base from J, with 17 bases between. There are 16 residues in the CDR3. The CDR3 loop reads CASSPWTDPFNYGYTF. The CDR3 DNA sequence: TGTGCCAGCAGCCCCTGGACAGATCCCTTTAACTATGGCTACACCTTC.

The J gene is TRBJ1-1, the V gene TRBV29-1; possibly TRBD1 for D (5 bases). V shed 3 bases and J shed 5 bases, with 16 bases lying between them. CDR3 length: 14 amino acids. The germline CDR1 and CDR2 sequences are SQVTM and ANQGSEA. The CDR3 DNA sequence: TGCAGCGTTGATAAGGGGAGATGGGGTACTGAAGCTTTCTTT. Its translation is CSVDKGRWGTEAFF. Using reference TRBV29-1 and TRBJ1-1 for the parts outside the CDR3, the full variable domain is SAVISQKPSRDICQRGTSLTIQCQVDSQVTMMFWYRQQPGQSLTLIATANQGSEATYESGFVIDKFPISRPNLTFSTLTVSNMSPEDSSIYLCSVDKGRWGTEAFFGQGTRLTVV.

The genes are TRBV5-6 and TRBJ2-5; 7 bases map to TRBD1. Germline CDR1 reads SGHDT; CDR2 reads YYEEEE. CDR3 length equals 14 residues. V dropped 6 bases and J dropped 4; count of bases not matched to a gene: 9. CDR3 sequence (DNA): TGTGCCAGCATCTTAGGGGGCTTAGGAGAGACCCAGTACTTC. Translating it yields CASILGGLGETQYF.

This chain joins TRBV29-1 and TRBJ2-1; D not resolved. With 2 bases removed from V and 2 bases from J, the gap between germline ends came to 7 bases. The CDR3 length is 13 residues. Germline lookup yields CDR1 SQVTM and CDR2 ANQGSEA. CDR3 in DNA: TGCAGCGTTGAAATAATCCCCTACAATGAGCAGTTCTTC. This gives the protein CSVEIIPYNEQFF.

V usage is TRBV5-1 and J usage is TRBJ2-5; D is possibly TRBD1 (5 bases). V lost 0 bases and J lost 5, with 20 bases in between. The CDR3 has 17 amino acids. Looked up from germline, CDR1 is SGHRS and CDR2 is YFSETQ. CDR3 DNA sequence: TGCGCCAGCAGCTTGGGTAGTCAGCCAAACAGGTGGGAGACCCAGTACTTC. This sequence encodes CASSLGSQPNRWETQYF.

This clone was recorded a few times. The chain has TRBV18 and TRBJ2-7; D not resolved. From germline, CDR1 is KGHSH and CDR2 LQKENI. Trimming stripped 1 base from V and 6 bases from J, with 10 bases between. There are 13 residues in the CDR3. The CDR3: CASSPQSGAEQYF. CDR3 coding DNA: TGTGCCAGCTCACCACAATCAGGCGCCGAGCAGTACTTC.

Comments on this clone: This sample includes further DNA sequences coding for the same CDR3. This sequence joins TRBV29-1 and TRBJ2-7; D is perhaps TRBD1 (6 bases). This CDR3 comprises 11 residues. Trimming removed 7 bases from V and 2 bases from J, with 9 bases in between. Germline CDR1 is SQVTM and CDR2 is ANQGSEA. Written as DNA, the CDR3 is TGCAGCGGGGGACAAACCTACGAGCAGTACTTC. Translation gives CSGGQTYEQYF.

The chain couples TRBV5-1 to TRBJ1-1; D not certain. The CDR3 length is 15 residues. Germline CDR1 reads SGHRS; CDR2 reads YFSETQ. Trimming stripped 0 bases from V and 6 bases from J, with 15 bases between. CDR3 amino acids: CASSLGLGRKPEAFF. CDR3 DNA sequence: TGCGCCAGCAGCTTGGGACTCGGGAGGAAACCTGAAGCTTTCTTT. Together with reference TRBV5-1 and TRBJ1-1, the CDR3 gives the full variable domain: KAGVTQTPRYLIKTRGQQVTLSCSPISGHRSVSWYQQTPGQGLQFLFEYFSETQRNKGNFPGRFSGRQFSNSRSEMNVSTLELGDSALYLCASSLGLGRKPEAFFGQGTRLTVV.

This clone was counted between two and nine times. CDR3 in amino acids: CASSPSRPGYEQYF. CDR3 coding DNA: TGTGCCAGCAGCCCCTCTAGGCCCGGCTACGAGCAGTACTTC. The chain is built from TRBV4-2 and TRBJ2-7; D ambiguous. V lost 4 bases and J 3 bases, leaving 13 bases between the germline ends. Germline CDR1 and CDR2: LGHNA and YNFKEQ. The CDR3 sequence is 14 residues long.

The CDR3 DNA is TGCGCCAGCAGCCGAATCACTAGCGGGAGTAGCTACGAGCAGTACTTC. It translates to CASSRITSGSSYEQYF. The chain carries TRBV5-1 and TRBJ2-7, with 11 bases fitting TRBD2. Germline CDR1 SGHRS, CDR2 YFSETQ. CDR3 length: 16 residues. Trimming took 4 bases from V and 3 from J; bases not matched to a gene: 9.

This sequence joins TRBV6-5 and TRBJ2-7; 9 positions agree with TRBD1. V lost 6 bases, J lost 6 bases, and 12 bases stayed unmatched. The CDR3 length is 15 residues. The germline V gene has CDR1 MNHEY and CDR2 SVGAGI. Written as DNA, the CDR3 is TGTGCCAGCAGGTTTACCCTACAGGGGGCGAGCGAGCAGTACTTC. Amino acids: CASRFTLQGASEQYF.

V gene TRBV29-1 combines with J gene TRBJ1-2; 8 nucleotides line up with TRBD1. The ends lost 3 bases at V and 8 bases at J; junction bases unmatched: 2. CDR1 is SQVTM, CDR2 ANQGSEA, per germline. The length of the CDR3 is 11 residues. CDR3 nucleotide sequence: TGCAGCGTTGATCGACAGGGGGGCTACACCTTC. It translates to CSVDRQGGYTF. Full variable domain (remainder filled in from reference TRBV29-1 and TRBJ1-2): SAVISQKPSRDICQRGTSLTIQCQVDSQVTMMFWYRQQPGQSLTLIATANQGSEATYESGFVIDKFPISRPNLTFSTLTVSNMSPEDSSIYLCSVDRQGGYTFGSGTRLTVV.

This chain links TRBV19 with TRBJ2-7, with TRBD2 matching over 7 bases. The CDR3 spans 14 residues. The junction had 5 bases not matched to a gene; V was cut back by 1 base and J by 5 bases. Germline V gives CDR1 LNHDA, CDR2 SQIVND (reference sequence). DNA of the CDR3: TGTGCCAGTAGTATAGGTCGGGAGGTGGACGAGCAGTACTTC. Translated, it gives CASSIGREVDEQYF.

Here the CDR3 reads CSARTGVSVTTGELFF. In DNA form, the CDR3 reads TGCAGCGCCCGGACAGGGGTTAGCGTTACCACCGGGGAGCTGTTTTTT. V usage is TRBV29-1 and J usage is TRBJ2-2; TRBD1 aligns across 9 bases. The CDR3 runs to 16 residues. Germline V CDR1 and CDR2: SQVTM, ANQGSEA. V shed 7 bases and J 4 bases; nucleotides not matched to a gene: 13.

This chain joins TRBV5-1 and TRBJ1-2, with D possibly matching TRBD1 (5 bases). This CDR3 has 14 amino acids. V lost 5 bases and J 4 bases, leaving 15 bases between the germline ends. Germline lookup yields CDR1 SGHRS and CDR2 YFSETQ. CDR3 in amino acids: CASSSGMESYGYTF. The DNA of the CDR3 is TGCGCCAGCAGTTCAGGGATGGAGAGCTATGGCTACACCTTC.

The chain links TRBV5-1 to TRBJ2-1; the D call may be TRBD1 or TRBD2 (6 bases each). Germline V gene data show CDR1 as SGHRS and CDR2 as YFSETQ. The CDR3 is made up of 16 amino acids. V was trimmed by 7 bases and J by 7 bases, leaving 24 bases between them. The CDR3 region is CASQNLGGSSGNEQFF. CDR3 bases: TGCGCCAGCCAGAATCTAGGGGGGAGTTCGGGTAATGAGCAGTTCTTC.

CDR3 protein: CAWSLIARAVYGYTF. The CDR3 DNA sequence: TGTGCCTGGAGTCTAATCGCCAGGGCCGTCTATGGCTACACCTTC. The chain employs TRBV30 and TRBJ1-2; possibly TRBD1 for D (5 bases). V lost 2 bases, J lost 4 bases, and 17 bases lay in between. Germline CDR1 GTSNPN, CDR2 SVGIG (reference sequence). This CDR3 spans 15 amino acids.

The V call is TRBV28, the J call TRBJ2-1; D gene unclear. Germline values: CDR1 MDHEN, CDR2 SYDVKM. The CDR3 is 11 residues long. The V end lost 0 bases, the J end lost 9 bases, and 3 bases lay between the germline ends. The CDR3 is CASSLWPEQFF. For the CDR3, the DNA is TGTGCCAGCAGTTTATGGCCTGAGCAGTTCTTC.